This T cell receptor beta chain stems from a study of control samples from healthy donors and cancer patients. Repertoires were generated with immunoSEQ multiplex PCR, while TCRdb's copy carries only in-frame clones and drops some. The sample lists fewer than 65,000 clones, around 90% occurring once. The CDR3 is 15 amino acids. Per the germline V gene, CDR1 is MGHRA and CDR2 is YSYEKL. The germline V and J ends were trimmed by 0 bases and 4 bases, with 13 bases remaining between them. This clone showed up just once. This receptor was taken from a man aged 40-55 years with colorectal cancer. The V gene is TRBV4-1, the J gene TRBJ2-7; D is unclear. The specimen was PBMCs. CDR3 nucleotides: TGCGCCAGCAGCCAAGAGTATGGCAGAGGATACGAGCAGTACTTC. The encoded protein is CASSQEYGRGYEQYF.